The sequence of this TCR beta chain was determined in a study of shared clonotypes between healthy human individuals. Notes on the study in general: The genetic and exposure-history diversity represented was limited by few donors. Measured sharing among donors was expected to vary with sequencing depth.

The sample holds a few counts of this clone. The antigen remains unidentified. The study drew all its donors from Caucasian adults living in Nashville, Tennessee. Generated by immunoSEQ multiplex PCR, the TCRdb table keeps only in-frame clones and is missing some. The sample yields 450,000 to 500,000 clones, 79% seen once. The CDR3 runs 15 residues. Trimming removed 6 bases from V and 3 bases from J, with 16 bases in between. The germline V gene encodes CDR1 MDHEN and CDR2 SYDVKM. The sequencing input was PBMCs. The J gene is TRBJ2-3, the V gene TRBV28, with a tentative D call TRBD1 (7 bases). The clonotype was recovered from a woman aged 35 to 49 in good health. Some clones in this sample may be carry-over from other donors' samples. The CDR3 spells CASSLVQGGTDTQYF. CDR3 bases: TGTGCCAGCAGCCTCGTTCAGGGGGGTACAGATACGCAGTATTTT.